A selection of T cell receptor beta chains follows, all from one sample in a study of T cells in Graves' hyperthyroidism and ophthalmopathy. Via MiXCR, TCRdb re-called the multiplex PCR reads, giving one row per CDR3 protein. Of 640,000 or so distinct CDR3 sequences detected, roughly 15% appear once; the ten largest clones hold about 4.5%. The sample comprised blood. These receptors all come from a woman in her forties with Graves' ophthalmopathy. Each CDR3 is given with its conserved first and last residue. D genes are given only for firm matches. The size of a clone is reported for some rows only, either as once, few or many, or as a class for expanded clones.

v_gene	j_gene	d_gene	abundance	CDR3aa	CDR3nt
TRBV12-3/TRBV12-4	TRBJ2-5	NA	NA	CASSLRGARSQETQYF	TGTGCCAGCAGTTTAAGAGGTGCCAGAAGCCAAGAGACCCAGTACTTC
TRBV6-5	TRBJ1-2	TRBD1	many	CASSYSRGTLNYGYTF	TGTGCCAGCAGTTATAGCAGGGGGACCCTTAACTATGGCTACACCTTC
TRBV6-5	TRBJ2-7	NA	many	CASRATGISYEQYF	TGTGCCAGCCGAGCGACAGGCATATCCTACGAGCAGTACTTC
TRBV6-1	TRBJ2-2	NA	many	CATPGRGNTGELFF	TGTGCCACCCCCGGCAGGGGGAACACCGGGGAGCTGTTTTTT
TRBV12-3/TRBV12-4	TRBJ1-1	NA	many	CASSLLGLNTEAFF	TGTGCCAGCAGTTTACTTGGGTTGAACACTGAAGCTTTCTTT
TRBV5-1	TRBJ2-7	TRBD1	many	CASSPGGTGAYEQYF	TGCGCCAGCAGCCCTGGTGGGACAGGGGCTTACGAGCAGTACTTC
TRBV6-2/TRBV6-3	TRBJ2-7	NA	NA	CASSSTNGLRSYEQYF	TGTGCCAGCAGTTCTACTAACGGACTCCGTTCCTACGAGCAGTACTTC
TRBV3-1	TRBJ1-3	NA	NA	CASSQVERANTIYF	TGTGCCAGCAGCCAGGTTGAGAGGGCGAACACCATATATTTT
TRBV18	TRBJ1-2	NA	few	CASSPPSGAAGGYTF	TGTGCCAGCTCACCACCGTCAGGGGCCGCGGGAGGCTACACCTTC
TRBV19	TRBJ2-7	NA	many	CASSIVDTNYEQYF	TGTGCCAGTAGTATAGTCGACACGAACTACGAGCAGTACTTC
TRBV12-3/TRBV12-4	TRBJ1-5	NA	NA	CASTGVLNQPQHF	TGTGCCAGCACCGGGGTTCTCAATCAGCCCCAGCATTTT
TRBV6-1	TRBJ2-7	TRBD1	many	CASREWTGTYEQYF	TGTGCCAGCAGGGAATGGACAGGGACCTACGAGCAGTACTTC
TRBV7-2	TRBJ2-7	TRBD1	many	CASSLLDRAGYEQYF	TGTGCCAGCAGCCTATTGGACAGGGCCGGCTACGAGCAGTACTTC
TRBV28	TRBJ1-3	NA	many	CASSLGRGMEVSGNTIYF	TGTGCCAGCAGTTTGGGCAGGGGAATGGAGGTTTCTGGAAACACCATATATTTT
TRBV12-3/TRBV12-4	TRBJ1-1	NA	few	CASSLPLGQREAFF	TGTGCCAGCAGTTTACCCCTCGGACAGCGTGAAGCTTTCTTT
TRBV3-1	TRBJ1-2	TRBD1	NA	CASSQASRGRLGGYTF	TGTGCCAGCAGCCAAGCCTCCAGGGGGCGCTTGGGTGGCTACACCTTC
TRBV6-1	TRBJ2-7	TRBD2	many	CASRNLAGEGYEQYF	TGTGCCAGCAGAAACCTAGCGGGGGAAGGCTACGAGCAGTACTTC
TRBV7-2	TRBJ2-7	NA	many	CASSRTTTGDYEQYF	TGTGCCAGCAGTCGTACTACGACAGGCGACTACGAGCAGTACTTC
TRBV28	TRBJ1-1	NA	many	CASSWAKAEAFF	TGTGCCAGCAGTTGGGCCAAGGCTGAAGCTTTCTTT
TRBV5-1	TRBJ1-1	TRBD1	NA	CASSLRTGGRTEAFF	TGCGCCAGCAGCTTGCGAACAGGGGGCAGGACTGAAGCTTTCTTT
TRBV20-1	TRBJ2-7	NA	NA	CSAPSLASYEQYF	TGCAGTGCACCCTCTCTAGCTTCCTACGAGCAGTACTTC
TRBV29-1	TRBJ2-7	NA	many	CSVNTGRGSYEQYF	TGCAGCGTTAATACAGGGAGGGGATCCTACGAGCAGTACTTC
TRBV20-1	TRBJ2-7	TRBD2	many	CSVTTSTRQYF	TGCAGTGTTACGACTAGCACCCGGCAGTACTTC
TRBV20-1	TRBJ2-5	TRBD2	many	CSARDDYGNTGRRETQYF	TGCAGTGCTAGAGATGATTACGGGAATACCGGGAGGAGGGAGACCCAGTACTTC
TRBV6-5	TRBJ1-2	NA	many	CASSYGPGDNYGYTF	TGTGCCAGCAGTTATGGACCCGGGGATAACTATGGCTACACCTTC
TRBV6-2/TRBV6-3	TRBJ1-2	NA	NA	CASSYGGREYGYTF	TGTGCCAGCAGTTACGGGGGGCGCGAGTATGGCTACACCTTC
TRBV6-5	TRBJ2-5	TRBD2	many	CASAVGGVGLETQYF	TGTGCCAGCGCGGTGGGGGGGGTAGGGTTGGAGACCCAGTACTTC
TRBV29-1	TRBJ2-7	TRBD2	few	CSVAELADSYEQYF	TGCAGCGTTGCTGAACTAGCGGATTCCTACGAGCAGTACTTC
TRBV12-3/TRBV12-4	TRBJ1-2	NA	many	CASRLVPNYASDGYTF	TGTGCCAGCAGACTAGTTCCTAATTACGCTTCCGATGGCTACACCTTC
TRBV6-4	TRBJ2-3	TRBD2	NA	CASSGGSLTDTQYF	TGTGCCAGCAGTGGCGGGAGTCTAACAGATACGCAGTATTTT
TRBV27	TRBJ2-7	TRBD2	NA	CASSSLAGPPYEQYF	TGTGCCAGCAGTTCCTTAGCGGGACCTCCCTACGAGCAGTACTTC
TRBV20-1	TRBJ2-2	TRBD2	many	CSARRFTGTSGGELFF	TGCAGTGCTAGAAGGTTTACCGGGACTAGCGGCGGGGAGCTGTTTTTT
TRBV4-2	TRBJ1-6	NA	NA	CASSPGLNNSPLHF	TGTGCCAGCAGCCCCGGGCTAAATAATTCACCCCTCCACTTT
TRBV6-5	TRBJ2-7	NA	many	CASSSAYEQYF	TGTGCCAGCAGTTCCGCCTACGAGCAGTACTTC
TRBV12-3/TRBV12-4	TRBJ1-1	TRBD1	NA	CASRDRVGTEAFF	TGTGCCAGCAGAGACAGGGTGGGAACTGAAGCTTTCTTT
TRBV7-7	TRBJ2-2	NA	many	CASSSRARGTGELFF	TGTGCTAGCAGCTCTAGAGCCAGGGGCACCGGGGAGCTGTTTTTT
TRBV5-1	TRBJ2-7	TRBD2	many	CASSFVLAGGAYEQYF	TGCGCCAGCAGCTTTGTTCTAGCGGGAGGAGCCTACGAGCAGTACTTC
TRBV9	TRBJ2-1	NA	NA	CASSVAGSGGGSYNEQFF	TGTGCCAGCAGCGTAGCTGGTTCCGGGGGAGGCTCCTACAATGAGCAGTTCTTC
TRBV27	TRBJ1-4	NA	many	CASSVGGAREKLFF	TGTGCCAGCAGTGTCGGAGGGGCAAGGGAAAAACTGTTTTTT
TRBV29-1	TRBJ1-1	NA	many	CSVEHTEAFF	TGCAGCGTTGAGCACACTGAAGCTTTCTTT
TRBV6-1	TRBJ1-5	TRBD1	NA	CASSGDSYNQPQHF	TGTGCCAGCAGTGGGGACAGTTACAATCAGCCCCAGCATTTT
TRBV27	TRBJ2-7	NA	many	CASSFGSGTYEQYF	TGTGCCAGCAGTTTCGGGAGCGGTACCTACGAGCAGTACTTC
TRBV6-5	TRBJ2-7	NA	many	CASSPGTTKGDEQYF	TGTGCCAGCAGCCCCGGGACAACAAAAGGCGACGAGCAGTACTTC
TRBV9	TRBJ1-3	NA	many	CASSTSLGNTIYF	TGTGCCAGCAGCACCTCCCTTGGGAACACCATATATTTT
TRBV6-2/TRBV6-3	TRBJ1-1	NA	many	CASSRALGNTEAFF	TGTGCCAGCAGTCGGGCCCTGGGGAACACTGAAGCTTTCTTT
TRBV28	TRBJ1-2	NA	many	CASSPAQGLRHTF	TGTGCCAGCAGTCCTGCGCAGGGATTAAGGCACACCTTC